The rows below give T cell receptor beta chains drawn from one sample of a study of cytotoxic CD8 clonotypes in ibrutinib-treated CLL. Profiling relied on immunoSEQ multiplex PCR, and the TCRdb table lists in-frame clones only, not all of them. Of 140,000 to 150,000 clones in the sample, more than 75% are singletons; the top ten hold around 4.9%. The sample was PBMCs, taken after 24 months of ibrutinib treatment. These receptors all stem from a human donor with chronic lymphocytic leukemia. CDR3s include the opening cysteine and the closing phenylalanine or tryptophan. Fields, in order: J gene, V gene, CDR3 protein.

>TRBJ1-2|TRBV6-5
CAISVSGDEGYTF
>TRBJ2-3|TRBV29-1
CSVEVGQGGETDTQYF
>TRBJ2-1|TRBV6-6
CASSYHGTSGNEQFF
>TRBJ2-7|TRBV11-2
CASSYGTKPDGTWGYEQYF
>TRBJ1-1|TRBV5-6
CASSLAGHVAANTEAFF
>TRBJ2-5|TRBV4-2
CASSQLQGFSQETQYF
>TRBJ2-1|TRBV5-4
CASSLGPESSYNEQFF
>TRBJ2-1|TRBV5-4
CASSPPSGRIGTEQFF
>TRBJ2-7|TRBV29-1
CSGASAYEQYF
>TRBJ2-2|TRBV2
CASRGASGRAGTGELFF
>TRBJ2-3|TRBV7-8
CASTLTSGRDDTQYF
>TRBJ2-5|TRBV7-2
CASSFRRGVETQYF
>TRBJ1-5|TRBV7-2
CASSTHALLSNQPQHF
>TRBJ1-1|TRBV27
CASSFRVETEAFF
>TRBJ1-5|TRBV5-1
CASSLEVEGPQHF
>TRBJ1-1|TRBV6-6
CASSYSTGEAFF
>TRBJ2-1|TRBV7-3
CASSLGTSAHNEQFF
>TRBJ1-1|TRBV10-3
CAISDGGDPEAFF
>TRBJ2-7|TRBV5-1
CASSSGTGGYEQYF
>TRBJ2-3|TRBV10-3
CAISVTASDTQYF
>TRBJ1-2|TRBV7-9
CASSPAGTVYGYTF
>TRBJ1-6|TRBV7-2
CASSAGTSRTLHF
>TRBJ1-1|TRBV5-1
CASSWGQAGTEAFF
>TRBJ2-1|TRBV7-2
CASSSHWETHNEQFF
>TRBJ1-1|TRBV27
CASRYPRVTEAFF
>TRBJ1-1|TRBV9
CASSPGRTLNTEAFF
>TRBJ2-5|TRBV4-2
CASSRDRGLETQYF
>TRBJ1-1|TRBV27
CASSLWGGRTEAFF
>TRBJ2-3|TRBV4-3
CASSPVTSGGLGSQYF